Here is one TCR beta chain with its context. The antigen is unknown. The junction departs from germline at one end; a sequencing error may be responsible. iRepertoire HTBI primers and Arm-PCR of CDR3 regions built TCR beta libraries. One entry per CDR3 protein results from TCRdb running MiXCR on the multiplex PCR reads. The table lists some 320,000 distinct CDR3 sequences, more than 15% of them singletons. These data originate in a study of regulatory T cells in long-lasting Graves disease. Study summary: The study enrolled newly diagnosed Graves' patients on antithyroid drugs under 3 months. General study findings and limits: Persistent Graves' patients showed reduced TCR diversity versus newly diagnosed patients. TRBV28, TRBJ1-2 and TRBJ2-5 were segments that persistent disease favored.

Time point defined: newly diagnosed GD, antithyroid drugs for less than 3 months. From PBMCs, RNA was extracted and then used to make the TCR library. In germline, CDR1 is SGHVS, CDR2 FQNEAQ. The CDR3 runs to 14 residues. This sequence was found in a female donor with Graves disease. The sequencing used peripheral blood mononuclear cells (PBMCs), collected at new diagnosis, from a patient treated with antithyroid drugs. This chain links TRBV7-8 with TRBJ1-1; TRBD1 is a possible D gene (5 bases). The CDR3 DNA is TGCGCCAGCAGCTTGTCTGGGACGAACACTGAAGCTTCCTTT. Its translation: CASSLSGTNTEASF. Filled out from reference TRBV7-8 and TRBJ1-1, the complete variable domain reads GAGVSQSPRYKVAKRGQDVALRCDPISGHVSLFWYQQALGQGPEFLTYFQNEAQLDKSGLPSDRFFAERPEGSVSTLKIQRTQQEDSAVYLCASSLSGTNTEASFGQGTRLTVV.